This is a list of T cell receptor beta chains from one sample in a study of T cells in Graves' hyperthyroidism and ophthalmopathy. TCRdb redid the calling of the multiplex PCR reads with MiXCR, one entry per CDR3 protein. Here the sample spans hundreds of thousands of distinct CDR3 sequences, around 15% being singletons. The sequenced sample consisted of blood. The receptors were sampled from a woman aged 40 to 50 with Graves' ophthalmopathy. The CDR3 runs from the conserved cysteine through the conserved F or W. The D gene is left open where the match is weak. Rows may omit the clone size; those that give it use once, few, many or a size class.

CAKDTGGGSYEQYF,TRBV2,TRBD2,-,TRBJ2-7
CASSAMGDSVGSGETQYF,TRBV9,TRBD1,few,TRBJ2-5
CASSFTDPKQFF,TRBV28,-,-,TRBJ2-1
CASSDHGQGSTEQFF,TRBV25-1,TRBD1,many,TRBJ2-1
CAISGDYRGSETQYF,TRBV10-3,-,many,TRBJ2-5
CASSSIAGGIYNEQFF,TRBV28,TRBD2,many,TRBJ2-1
CASSYSGGGYGYTF,TRBV6-5,-,-,TRBJ1-2
CASSLQARDDNEQFF,TRBV7-3,-,once,TRBJ2-1
CASSPREDWGLNEQFF,TRBV18,-,few,TRBJ2-1
CASSQAQGGVYGYTF,TRBV4-1,TRBD1,-,TRBJ1-2
CAWGLFPPMNTEAFF,TRBV30,-,few,TRBJ1-1
CASSHGQASYNEQFF,TRBV4-1,TRBD1,-,TRBJ2-1
CASSGGQAISGNTIYF,TRBV6-1,TRBD1,many,TRBJ1-3
CSARYLGLYTF,TRBV20-1,-,many,TRBJ1-2
CASSLVYQRPNEQFF,TRBV11-1,-,many,TRBJ2-1
CASSFPGQQNTEAFF,TRBV7-9,-,-,TRBJ1-1
CASSGEADTQYF,TRBV10-1,-,many,TRBJ2-3
CASNEVGMNTEAFF,TRBV25-1,-,-,TRBJ1-1
CASSQNLAIQETQYF,TRBV5-5,-,-,TRBJ2-5
CAWSVAGYEQFF,TRBV30,-,-,TRBJ2-1
CATSARGPVDYGYTF,TRBV15,-,-,TRBJ1-2
CASTRQGVVYGYTF,TRBV7-2,TRBD1,many,TRBJ1-2
CASRRKGTGPYEQYF,TRBV28,TRBD1,-,TRBJ2-7
CASRQGQGNRETQYF,TRBV6-1,TRBD1,many,TRBJ2-5
CATHFSGSGNTIYF,TRBV6-1,-,many,TRBJ1-3
CASPRVSSYNEQFF,TRBV2,-,many,TRBJ2-1
CASSFPGLAGDTGELFF,TRBV11-2,TRBD2,once,TRBJ2-2
CASHRQGYYEQYF,TRBV18,TRBD1,-,TRBJ2-7
CASGRIYEQYF,TRBV28,-,many,TRBJ2-7
CASSSSPGRPGGNQPQHF,TRBV5-4,-,-,TRBJ1-5
CASSINLDEQYF,TRBV5-1,-,few,TRBJ2-7
CSAQGQYNEKLFF,TRBV20-1,TRBD1,few,TRBJ1-4
CATSSPDRGNQPQHF,TRBV15,TRBD1,-,TRBJ1-5
CSVVPTRPNTEAFF,TRBV29-1,-,many,TRBJ1-1
CASSADRADNEQFF,TRBV12-3/TRBV12-4,-,-,TRBJ2-1
CASSRTGRNYEQYF,TRBV28,-,-,TRBJ2-7
CASSFFSSTDTQYF,TRBV27,-,many,TRBJ2-3
CASSEDRDRILCVQYF,TRBV25-1,TRBD1,many,TRBJ2-7
CASSSGTGNNQPQHF,TRBV28,TRBD1,many,TRBJ1-5
CSVTVQGSYNEQFF,TRBV29-1,TRBD1,few,TRBJ2-1
CSITGLGNEQFF,TRBV29-1,-,many,TRBJ2-1
CATSGSGASYNEQFF,TRBV15,TRBD2,many,TRBJ2-1
CASGLVLSSSRVANTEAFF,TRBV12-5,-,many,TRBJ1-1
CASSSLGTSPRTDTQYF,TRBV27,TRBD2,many,TRBJ2-3